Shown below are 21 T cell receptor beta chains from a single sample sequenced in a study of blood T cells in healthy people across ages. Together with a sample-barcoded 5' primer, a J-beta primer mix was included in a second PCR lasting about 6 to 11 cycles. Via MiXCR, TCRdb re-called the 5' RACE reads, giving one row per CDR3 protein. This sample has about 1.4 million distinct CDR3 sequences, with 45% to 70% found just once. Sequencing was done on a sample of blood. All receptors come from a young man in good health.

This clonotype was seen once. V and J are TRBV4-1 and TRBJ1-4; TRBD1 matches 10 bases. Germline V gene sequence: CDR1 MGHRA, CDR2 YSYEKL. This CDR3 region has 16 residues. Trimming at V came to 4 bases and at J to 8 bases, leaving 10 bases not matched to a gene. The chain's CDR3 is CASSLEMGQGKEKLFF. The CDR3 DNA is TGCGCCAGCAGCCTAGAGATGGGACAGGGGAAAGAAAAACTGTTTTTT.

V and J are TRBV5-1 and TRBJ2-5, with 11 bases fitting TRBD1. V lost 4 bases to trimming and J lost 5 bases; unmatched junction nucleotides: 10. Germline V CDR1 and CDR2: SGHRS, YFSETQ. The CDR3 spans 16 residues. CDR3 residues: CASSIGQGASWETQYF. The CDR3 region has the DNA TGCGCCAGCAGCATAGGACAGGGGGCGAGTTGGGAGACCCAGTACTTC.

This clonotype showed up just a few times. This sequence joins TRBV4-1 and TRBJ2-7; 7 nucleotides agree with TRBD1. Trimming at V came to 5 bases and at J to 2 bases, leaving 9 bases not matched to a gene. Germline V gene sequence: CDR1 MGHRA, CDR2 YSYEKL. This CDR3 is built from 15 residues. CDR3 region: CASSLNTGQTYEQYF. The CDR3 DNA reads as TGCGCCAGCAGCTTAAATACGGGACAGACCTACGAGCAGTACTTC.

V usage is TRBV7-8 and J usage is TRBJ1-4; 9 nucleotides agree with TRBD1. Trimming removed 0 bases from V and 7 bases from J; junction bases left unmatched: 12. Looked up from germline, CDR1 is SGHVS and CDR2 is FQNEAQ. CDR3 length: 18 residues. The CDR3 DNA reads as TGTGCCAGCAGCTTAGCGGGACAGGGAATGTACCGTCTTGAAAAACTGTTTTTT. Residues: CASSLAGQGMYRLEKLFF.

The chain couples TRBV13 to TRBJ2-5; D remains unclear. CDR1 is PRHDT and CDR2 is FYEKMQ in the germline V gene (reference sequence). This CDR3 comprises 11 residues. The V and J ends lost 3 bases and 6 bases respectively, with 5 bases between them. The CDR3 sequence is CASSFRQTQYF. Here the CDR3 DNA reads TGTGCCAGCAGCTTCCGGCAGACCCAGTACTTC.

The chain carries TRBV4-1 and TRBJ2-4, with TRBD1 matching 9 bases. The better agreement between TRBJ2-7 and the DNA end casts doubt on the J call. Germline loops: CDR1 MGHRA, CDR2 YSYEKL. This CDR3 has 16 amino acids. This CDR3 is CASSQGGGTGIYEQYF. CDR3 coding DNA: TGCGCCAGCAGCCAAGGCGGCGGGACAGGGATCTACGAGCAGTACTTC.

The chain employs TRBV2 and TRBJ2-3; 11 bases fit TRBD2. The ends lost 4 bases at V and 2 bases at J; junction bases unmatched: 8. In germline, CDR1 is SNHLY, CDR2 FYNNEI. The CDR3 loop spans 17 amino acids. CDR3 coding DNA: TGTGCCAGCAGTGTGGATGGACTAGCGGGTAACACAGATACGCAGTATTTT. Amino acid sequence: CASSVDGLAGNTDTQYF.

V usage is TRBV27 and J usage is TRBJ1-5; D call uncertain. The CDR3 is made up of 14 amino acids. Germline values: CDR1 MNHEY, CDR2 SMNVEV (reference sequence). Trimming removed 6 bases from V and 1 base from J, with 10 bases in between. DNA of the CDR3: TGTGCCAGCAGCCGGGCCCGGAGCAATCAGCCCCAGCATTTT. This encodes CASSRARSNQPQHF.

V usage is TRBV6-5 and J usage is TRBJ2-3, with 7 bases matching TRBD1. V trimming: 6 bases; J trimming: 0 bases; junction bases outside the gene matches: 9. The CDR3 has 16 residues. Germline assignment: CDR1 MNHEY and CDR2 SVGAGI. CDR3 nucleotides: TGTGCCAGCAGGCAATACAGGGGCTCTAGCACAGATACGCAGTATTTT. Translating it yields CASRQYRGSSTDTQYF.

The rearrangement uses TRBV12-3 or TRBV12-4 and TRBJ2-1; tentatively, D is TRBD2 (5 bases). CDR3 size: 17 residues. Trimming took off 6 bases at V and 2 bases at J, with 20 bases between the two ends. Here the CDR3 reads CASSRGTGSRTYNEQFF. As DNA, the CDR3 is TGTGCCAGCAGCCGGGGTACGGGTAGCCGGACCTACAATGAGCAGTTCTTC.

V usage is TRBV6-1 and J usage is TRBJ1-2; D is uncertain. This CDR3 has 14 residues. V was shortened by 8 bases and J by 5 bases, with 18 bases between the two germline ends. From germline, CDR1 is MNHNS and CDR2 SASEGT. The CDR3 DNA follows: TGTGCCAGCGGAGACCGACGGAATTGGTATGGCTACACCTTC. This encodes CASGDRRNWYGYTF.

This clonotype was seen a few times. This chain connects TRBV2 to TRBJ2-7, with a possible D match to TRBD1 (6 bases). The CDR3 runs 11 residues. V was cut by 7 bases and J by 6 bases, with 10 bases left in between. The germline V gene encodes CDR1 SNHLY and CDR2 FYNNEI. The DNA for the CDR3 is TGTGCCAGCAATAGGGGGTTCGAGCAGTACTTC. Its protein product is CASNRGFEQYF.

The CDR3 DNA follows: TGTGCCAGCAGCTTAGGGGGAGGACTAGCGGGCGGCGAGCAGTACTTC. It yields the protein CASSLGGGLAGGEQYF. This rearrangement joins TRBV7-2 to TRBJ2-7; the match to TRBD2 covers 11 bases. The CDR3 length is 16 residues. Per the germline V gene, CDR1 is SGHTA and CDR2 is FQGNSA. The V and J ends lost 1 base and 6 bases, in that order; junction bases with no gene match: 8.

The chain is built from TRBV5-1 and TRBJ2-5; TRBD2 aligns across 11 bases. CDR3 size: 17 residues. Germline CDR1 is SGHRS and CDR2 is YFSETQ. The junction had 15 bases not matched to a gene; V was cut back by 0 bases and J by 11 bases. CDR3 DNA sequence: TGCGCCAGCAGCTTGGGAACTAGCGGGAGAAACTACAATGAGCAGTACTTC. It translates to CASSLGTSGRNYNEQYF.

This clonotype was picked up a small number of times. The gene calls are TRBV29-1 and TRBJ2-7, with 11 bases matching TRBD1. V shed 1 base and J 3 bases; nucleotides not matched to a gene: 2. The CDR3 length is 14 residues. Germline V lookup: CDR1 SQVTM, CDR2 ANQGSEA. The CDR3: CSVEGGQGGYEQYF. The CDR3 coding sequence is TGCAGCGTTGAAGGGGGACAGGGGGGCTACGAGCAGTACTTC.

The CDR3 DNA reads TGTGCCAGTCTCGGGGGGAAAAACATTCAGTACTTC. It encodes CASLGGKNIQYF. The chain is built from TRBV6-6 and TRBJ2-4, with TRBD2 matching over 7 bases. This CDR3 is 12 amino acids long. Germline loops: CDR1 MNHNY, CDR2 SVGAGI (reference sequence). V lost 9 bases, J lost 4 bases, and 3 bases stayed unmatched.

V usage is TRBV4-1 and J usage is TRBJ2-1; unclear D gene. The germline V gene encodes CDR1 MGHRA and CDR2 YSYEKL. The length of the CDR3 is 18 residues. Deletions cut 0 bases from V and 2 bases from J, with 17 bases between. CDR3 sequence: CASSQDPPGVLPYNEQFF. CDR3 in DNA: TGCGCCAGCAGCCAAGATCCACCTGGGGTTCTCCCCTACAATGAGCAGTTCTTC.

Written as DNA, the CDR3 is TGTGCCAGCGGTAGAGACAGGGAATCTTCACCCCTCCACTTT. It specifies CASGRDRESSPLHF. V is TRBV28 and J is TRBJ1-6; the match to TRBD1 covers 7 bases. In germline, CDR1 is MDHEN, CDR2 SYDVKM. There are 14 residues in the CDR3. J lost 9 bases, V lost 8 bases, and 10 bases had no gene match. Looking up the rest from reference TRBV28 and TRBJ1-6 gives the full variable domain: DVKVTQSSRYLVKRTGEKVFLECVQDMDHENMFWYRQDPGLGLRLIYFSYDVKMKEKGDIPEGYSVSREKKERFSLILESASTNQTSMYLCASGRDRESSPLHFGNGTRLTVT.

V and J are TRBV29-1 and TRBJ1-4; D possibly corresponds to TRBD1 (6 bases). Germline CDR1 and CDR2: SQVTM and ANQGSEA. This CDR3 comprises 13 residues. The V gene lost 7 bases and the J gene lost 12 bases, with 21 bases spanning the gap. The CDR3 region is CSGGEQGGEELFF. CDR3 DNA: TGCAGCGGGGGCGAACAGGGAGGGGAAGAACTGTTTTTT.

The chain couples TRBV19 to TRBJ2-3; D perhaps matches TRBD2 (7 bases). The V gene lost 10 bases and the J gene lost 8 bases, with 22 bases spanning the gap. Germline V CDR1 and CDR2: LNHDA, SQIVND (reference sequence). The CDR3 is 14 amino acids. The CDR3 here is CATFGGPQVATQYF. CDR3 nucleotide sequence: TGTGCCACCTTCGGGGGGCCCCAGGTCGCTACGCAGTATTTT.

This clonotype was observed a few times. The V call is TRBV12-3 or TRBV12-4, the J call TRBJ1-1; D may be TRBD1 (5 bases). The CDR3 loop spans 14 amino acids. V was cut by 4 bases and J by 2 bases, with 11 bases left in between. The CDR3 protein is CASSSRGLNTEAFF. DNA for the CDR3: TGTGCCAGCAGTTCAAGGGGCCTAAACACTGAAGCTTTCTTT.